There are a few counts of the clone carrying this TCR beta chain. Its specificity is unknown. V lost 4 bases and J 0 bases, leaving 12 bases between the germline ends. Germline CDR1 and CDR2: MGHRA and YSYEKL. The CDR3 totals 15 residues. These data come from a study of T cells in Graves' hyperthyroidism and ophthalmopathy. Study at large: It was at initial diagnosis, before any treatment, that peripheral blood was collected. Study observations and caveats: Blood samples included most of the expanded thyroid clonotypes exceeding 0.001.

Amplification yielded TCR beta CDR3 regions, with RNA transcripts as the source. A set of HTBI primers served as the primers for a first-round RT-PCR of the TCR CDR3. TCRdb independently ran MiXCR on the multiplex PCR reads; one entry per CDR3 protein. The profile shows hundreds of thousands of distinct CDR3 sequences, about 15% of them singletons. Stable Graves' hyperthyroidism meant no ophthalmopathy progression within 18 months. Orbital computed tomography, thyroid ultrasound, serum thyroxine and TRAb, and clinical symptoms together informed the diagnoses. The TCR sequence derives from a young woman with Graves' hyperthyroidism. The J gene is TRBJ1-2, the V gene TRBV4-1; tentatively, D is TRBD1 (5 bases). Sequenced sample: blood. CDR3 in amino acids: CASSRETDSNYGYTF. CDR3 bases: TGCGCCAGCAGCCGAGAGACAGACTCTAACTATGGCTACACCTTC.